A selection of T cell receptor beta chains follows, all from one sample in a study of T cell responses to AZD1222 COVID-19 vaccine. Profiling relied on immunoSEQ multiplex PCR, and the TCRdb table lists in-frame clones only, not all of them. The sample holds 160,000 or so clones, about 92% seen once. The sample here was peripheral blood, taken on day 0 of AZD1222 vaccination. Receptor source: an adult in good health. The CDR3 runs from the conserved cysteine through the conserved F or W. A D gene is named only where the DNA matches it firmly. Clone size is given for some rows only: seen once, a few or many times, or a class if the clone is expanded.

j_call d_call clone_size v_call cdr3_nt cdr3_aa
TRBJ2-5 TRBD2 few TRBV6-1 TGTGCCAGCAGTGAAGACCCCGGGACTACCCAAGAGACCCAGTACTTC CASSEDPGTTQETQYF
TRBJ1-2 - - TRBV28 TGTGCCAGCAGTTTGGAACAGGGAAGGAGTGAACACTATGGCTACACCTTC CASSLEQGRSEHYGYTF
TRBJ2-3 TRBD2 once TRBV6-6 TGTGCCAGCAGTCGACCTCCGGGACTAGCGGTCACAGATACGCAGTATTTT CASSRPPGLAVTDTQYF
TRBJ1-6 - - TRBV27 TGTGCCAGCACCCTTCAAGGGGGAGTTCGATCACCCCTCCACTTT CASTLQGGVRSPLHF
TRBJ1-4 - - TRBV7-9 TGTGCCAGCAGCTCCTCCAGACAGGAACGAAGGGAAAAACTGTTTTTT CASSSSRQERREKLFF
TRBJ1-4 - - TRBV6-2/TRBV6-3 TGTGCCAGCAGTTACTCGATAAGGACTGCTAATGAAAAACTGTTTTTT CASSYSIRTANEKLFF
TRBJ2-1 - - TRBV27 TGTGCCAGCAGTCTACTGGACGACAATGAGCAGTTCTTC CASSLLDDNEQFF
TRBJ1-2 - - TRBV18 TGTGCCAGCTCACCACACCCTGGGAGTTCGGGTGGCTACACCTTC CASSPHPGSSGGYTF
TRBJ2-2 TRBD1 - TRBV2 TGTGCCAGCAGTTGGACAGGGAGAGGCACCGGGGAGCTGTTTTTT CASSWTGRGTGELFF
TRBJ2-1 - once TRBV30 TGTGCCTGGAGTGTTGGGCGGAGCGACTCCTACAATGAGCAGTTCTTC CAWSVGRSDSYNEQFF
TRBJ1-5 TRBD1 - TRBV30 TGTGCCTGGAGGGCAGGGGGTCAGCCCCAGCATTTT CAWRAGGQPQHF
TRBJ2-2 - few TRBV11-2 TGTGCCAGCAGCTTAGGAGCGGGCCACACCGGGGAGCTGTTTTTT CASSLGAGHTGELFF
TRBJ2-7 - - TRBV11-2 TGTGCCAGCAGCCGTTGGGGGAACTACGAGCAGTACTTC CASSRWGNYEQYF
TRBJ1-1 - - TRBV18 TGTGCTGGGCAGGGGAACACTGAAGCTTTCTTT CAGQGNTEAFF
TRBJ1-2 - - TRBV28 TGTGCCAGCAGTTTATCAACAGTGGATGGCTACACCTTC CASSLSTVDGYTF
TRBJ2-3 TRBD2 - TRBV14 TGTGCCAGCAGCCATCCGACTAGCGGGAGTACGCAGTATTTT CASSHPTSGSTQYF
TRBJ2-5 - - TRBV5-1 TGCGCCAGCAGCTTGGGGGGGACACTTCAAGAGACCCAGTACTTC CASSLGGTLQETQYF
TRBJ1-4 TRBD1 - TRBV7-9 TGTGCCAGCAGCCCCAGGACAGGGAATGAAAAACTGTTTTTT CASSPRTGNEKLFF
TRBJ1-1 - - TRBV4-2 TGTGCCAGCAGCCAAGAAAGGAACACTGAAGCTTTCTTT CASSQERNTEAFF
TRBJ2-3 - - TRBV5-6 TGTGCCAGCAGCCCCTCACGCACAGATACGCAGTATTTT CASSPSRTDTQYF
TRBJ1-5 - - TRBV2 TGTGCCAGCAGTGAGGTAGAGCCATATTATAGCAATCAGCCCCAGCATTTT CASSEVEPYYSNQPQHF
TRBJ2-7 - - TRBV3-1/TRBV3-2 TGTGCCAGCAGCCTGAAGGGCGAGCAGTACTTC CASSLKGEQYF
TRBJ2-1 TRBD2 - TRBV19 TGTGCCAGTGGGACCGGGACTAGCTCCTACAATGAGCAGTTCTTC CASGTGTSSYNEQFF
TRBJ2-1 - - TRBV5-1 TGCGCCAGCAGCTTGCTAGGCCAGGGGACTATCAATGAGCAGTTCTTC CASSLLGQGTINEQFF
TRBJ2-1 - - TRBV3-1/TRBV3-2 TGTGCCAGCAGCCAAGGAAGTTCTCCCTCCTACAATGAGCAGTTCTTC CASSQGSSPSYNEQFF
TRBJ2-1 TRBD2 - TRBV5-1 TGCGCCAGCAGCTTACCTAGCGGGAGGGCCTTATCCTACAATGAGCAGTTCTTC CASSLPSGRALSYNEQFF
TRBJ2-3 TRBD2 - TRBV11-2 TGTGCCAGCAGCTTAACACTAGCGGGAGCATCGTTTCCAGATACGCAGTATTTT CASSLTLAGASFPDTQYF
TRBJ2-1 - - TRBV10-3 TGTGCCATCAGTGTCCCCCCCAGGGCCACCTACAATGAGCAGTTCTTC CAISVPPRATYNEQFF
TRBJ2-7 TRBD2 - TRBV11-2 TGTGCCAGCAGCTTGGAGGGGACTAGCAACTACGAGCAGTACTTC CASSLEGTSNYEQYF
TRBJ1-2 - - TRBV25-1 TGTGCCAGCAGTGAAGGGACCGTCTATGGCTACACCTTC CASSEGTVYGYTF
TRBJ1-2 TRBD1 - TRBV27 TGTGCCAGCACCAGGGGGGCCTCGTATGGCTACACCTTC CASTRGASYGYTF
TRBJ2-1 - - TRBV6-5 TGTGCCAGCAGTTTCGGGGCTCCGCCTGAGCAGTTCTTC CASSFGAPPEQFF
TRBJ2-5 - - TRBV11-3 TGTGCCAGCAGCTTAGGTCTTAACGGGGAGACCCAGTACTTC CASSLGLNGETQYF
TRBJ2-7 TRBD1 - TRBV2 TGTGCCAGCACTCGGACAGGGCGAGAGCAGTACTTC CASTRTGREQYF
TRBJ1-1 TRBD1 - TRBV6-5 TGTGCCAGCAGTTACTTAAGGGCAGGGGGGGGAACTGAAGCTTTCTTT CASSYLRAGGGTEAFF
TRBJ2-7 TRBD2 - TRBV6-2/TRBV6-3 TGTGCCAGCAGTTACGGGGCGGGAGGTGGTCCTTCCTACGAGCAGTACTTC CASSYGAGGGPSYEQYF
TRBJ2-7 TRBD2 - TRBV27 TGTGCCAGCAGTGTGAGCGGGAGCCGGTCCTACGAGCAGTACTTC CASSVSGSRSYEQYF
TRBJ2-7 TRBD2 few TRBV7-8 TGTGCCAGCAGCCCTAGACTAGCGGGAGGGTACGAGCAGTACTTC CASSPRLAGGYEQYF